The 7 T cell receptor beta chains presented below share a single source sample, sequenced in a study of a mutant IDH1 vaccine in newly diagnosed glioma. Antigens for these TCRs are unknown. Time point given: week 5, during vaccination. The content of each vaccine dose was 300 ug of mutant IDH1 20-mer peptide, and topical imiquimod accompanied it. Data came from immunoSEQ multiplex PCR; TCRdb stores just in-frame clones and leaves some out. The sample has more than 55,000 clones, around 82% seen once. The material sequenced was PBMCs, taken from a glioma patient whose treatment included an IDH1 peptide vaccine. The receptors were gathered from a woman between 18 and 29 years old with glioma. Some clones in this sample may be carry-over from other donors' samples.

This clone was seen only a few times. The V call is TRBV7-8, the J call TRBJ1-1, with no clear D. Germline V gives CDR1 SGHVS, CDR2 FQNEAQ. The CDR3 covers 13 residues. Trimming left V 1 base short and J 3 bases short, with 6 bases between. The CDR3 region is CASSLGWDTEAFF. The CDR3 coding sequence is TGTGCCAGCAGCTTAGGATGGGACACTGAAGCTTTCTTT.

The CDR3 loop is CASSYFASTDTQYF. CDR3 in DNA: TGTGCCAGCAGTTACTTTGCTAGCACAGATACGCAGTATTTT. The chain couples TRBV6-5 to TRBJ2-3; D uncertain. Germline CDR1 reads MNHEY; CDR2 reads SVGAGI. V lost 1 base and J lost 0, with 5 bases in between. The CDR3 is 14 residues long.

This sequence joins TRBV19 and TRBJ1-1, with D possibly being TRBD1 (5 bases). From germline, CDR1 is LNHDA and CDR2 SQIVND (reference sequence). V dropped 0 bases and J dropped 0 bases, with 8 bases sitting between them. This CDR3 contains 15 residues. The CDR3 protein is CASSIDSGMNTEAFF. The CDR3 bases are TGTGCCAGTAGTATAGACTCAGGGATGAACACTGAAGCTTTCTTT.

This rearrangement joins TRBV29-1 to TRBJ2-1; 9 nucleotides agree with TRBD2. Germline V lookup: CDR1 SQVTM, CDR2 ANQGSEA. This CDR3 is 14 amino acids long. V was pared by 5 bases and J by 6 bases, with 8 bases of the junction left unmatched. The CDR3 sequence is CSVSKRGAGNEQFF. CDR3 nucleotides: TGCAGCGTTTCAAAGCGGGGGGCGGGCAATGAGCAGTTCTTC.

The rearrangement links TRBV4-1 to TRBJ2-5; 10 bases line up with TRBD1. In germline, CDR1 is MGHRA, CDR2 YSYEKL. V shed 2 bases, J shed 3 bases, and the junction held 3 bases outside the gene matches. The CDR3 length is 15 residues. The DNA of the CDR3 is TGCGCCAGCAGCCAACCGGGACAGGGGAAAGAGACCCAGTACTTC. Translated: CASSQPGQGKETQYF.

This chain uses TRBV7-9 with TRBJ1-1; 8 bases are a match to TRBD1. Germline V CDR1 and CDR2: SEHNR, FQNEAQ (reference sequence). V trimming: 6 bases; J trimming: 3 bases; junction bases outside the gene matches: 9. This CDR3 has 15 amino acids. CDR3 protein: CASRHRDRLYTEAFF. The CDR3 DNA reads TGTGCCAGCAGACACCGGGACAGGCTGTACACTGAAGCTTTCTTT.

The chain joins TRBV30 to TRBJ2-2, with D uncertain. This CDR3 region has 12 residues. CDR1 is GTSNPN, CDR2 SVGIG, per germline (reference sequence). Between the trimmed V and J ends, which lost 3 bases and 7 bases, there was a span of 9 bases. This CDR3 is CAWRESLGELFF. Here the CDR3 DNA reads TGTGCCTGGAGGGAGTCCCTCGGGGAGCTGTTTTTT.